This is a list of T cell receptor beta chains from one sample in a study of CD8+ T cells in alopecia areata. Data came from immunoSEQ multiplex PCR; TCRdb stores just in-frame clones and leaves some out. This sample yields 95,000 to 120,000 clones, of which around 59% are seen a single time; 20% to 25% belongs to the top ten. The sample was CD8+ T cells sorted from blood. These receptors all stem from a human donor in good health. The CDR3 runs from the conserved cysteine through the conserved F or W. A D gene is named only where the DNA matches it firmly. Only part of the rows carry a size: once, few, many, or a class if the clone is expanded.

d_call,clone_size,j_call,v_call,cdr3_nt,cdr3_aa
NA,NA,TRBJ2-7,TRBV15,TGTGCCACGGGGCCGGGGGGCTTAGTCGAGCAGTACTTC,CATGPGGLVEQYF
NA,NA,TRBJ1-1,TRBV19,TGTGCCAGTAGTATGGAACAGACTAAGAACACTGAAGCTTTCTTT,CASSMEQTKNTEAFF
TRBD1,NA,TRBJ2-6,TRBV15,TGTGCCACCGATCCCGGGACAGGGGACGCTGGGGCCAACGTCCTGACTTTC,CATDPGTGDAGANVLTF
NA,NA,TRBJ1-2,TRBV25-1,TGTGCCAGCAGTGAATTGGGGAGGGAGGCAGATGGCTACACCTTC,CASSELGREADGYTF
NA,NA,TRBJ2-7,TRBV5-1,TGCGCCAGCAGCTTGGCCGGCACCAACTACGAGCAGTACTTC,CASSLAGTNYEQYF
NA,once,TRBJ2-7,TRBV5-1,TGCGCCAGCAGCCCAGCACCTATGCGGGGTCCTACCTACGAGCAGTACTTC,CASSPAPMRGPTYEQYF
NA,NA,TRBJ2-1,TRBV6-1,TGTGCCAGCAGCCTTAATGAGCAGTTCTTC,CASSLNEQFF
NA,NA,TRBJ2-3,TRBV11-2,TGTGCCAGCAGCTCCAACTCGGAAGATACGCAGTATTTT,CASSSNSEDTQYF
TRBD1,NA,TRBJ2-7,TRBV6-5,TGTGCCAGCAGACGGTACGGCGGACAGGGGTACCAGCAGTACTTC,CASRRYGGQGYQQYF
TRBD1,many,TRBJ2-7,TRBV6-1,TGTGCCAGCAGTGACCGACAGGGGAGCTCCTACGAGCAGTACTTC,CASSDRQGSSYEQYF
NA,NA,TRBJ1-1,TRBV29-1,TGCAGCGGACACAGGGCTACTGAAGCTTTCTTT,CSGHRATEAFF
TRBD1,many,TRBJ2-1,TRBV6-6,TGTGCCAGCAGTCATTCCGAGACAGGGAGCCAGTTCTTC,CASSHSETGSQFF
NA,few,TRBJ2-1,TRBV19,TGTGCCAGTAGTGGGGGGCTCGTCGATGAGCAGTTCTTC,CASSGGLVDEQFF
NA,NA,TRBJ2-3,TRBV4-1,TGCGCCAGCAGCGACGGACAGAACGCAGATACGCAGTATTTT,CASSDGQNADTQYF
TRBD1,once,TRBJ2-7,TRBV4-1,TGCGCCAGCAGTGACCCGCCGGGACAGTACCACTTGGTGCGGTACTTC,CASSDPPGQYHLVRYF
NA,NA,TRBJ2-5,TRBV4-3,TGCGCCAGCAGCCTTTGGACCGGGCGCCAAGAGACCCAGTACTTC,CASSLWTGRQETQYF
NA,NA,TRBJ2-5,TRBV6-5,TGTGCCAGCATCAAACTTCGAAAAGAGACCCAGTACTTC,CASIKLRKETQYF
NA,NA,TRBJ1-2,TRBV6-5,TGTGCCAGCAGTTACGCAGGGTATGGCTACACCTTC,CASSYAGYGYTF
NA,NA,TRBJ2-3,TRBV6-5,TGTGCCAGCAGTTACGACAGCACAGATACGCAGTATTTT,CASSYDSTDTQYF
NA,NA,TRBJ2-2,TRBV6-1,TGTGCCAGCACCCTGACAGACTCCACCGGGGAGCTGTTTTTT,CASTLTDSTGELFF